Listed below are T cell receptor beta chains from one sample, sequenced in a study of T cells in Graves' hyperthyroidism and ophthalmopathy. TCRdb called the multiplex PCR reads again in MiXCR, with one record for every CDR3 protein. The table has about 580,000 distinct CDR3 sequences, approximately 15% seen once. Sequenced input: blood. The receptors derive from a woman aged 25 to 39 with Graves' hyperthyroidism that later progressed to Graves' ophthalmopathy. CDR3s leave out the opening cysteine and the closing phenylalanine or tryptophan.

J: TRBJ1-4
V: TRBV7-9
CDR3: ASSRDGSEKLF

J: TRBJ2-7
V: TRBV11-2
CDR3: ASSLVGAPYEQY

J: TRBJ2-1
V: TRBV7-9
CDR3: ASSLRAGIVNEQF

J: TRBJ2-7
V: TRBV5-1
CDR3: ASKLDRGGTSGPYEQY

J: TRBJ2-3
V: TRBV20-1
CDR3: SATDPGQNTDTQY

J: TRBJ2-5
V: TRBV4-1
CDR3: ASSQERGGRYQETQY

J: TRBJ2-7
V: TRBV6-1
CDR3: ASMTQRDFYEQY

J: TRBJ2-7
V: TRBV5-5
CDR3: ASSFLTLGGYEQY

J: TRBJ1-1
V: TRBV4-3
CDR3: ASSRLTGTEAF

J: TRBJ2-7
V: TRBV19
CDR3: ASSSQTAAGEQY

J: TRBJ2-7
V: TRBV10-1
CDR3: ASSESEGGPYEQY

J: TRBJ1-1
V: TRBV30
CDR3: AWSNLSREAF

J: TRBJ1-2
V: TRBV19
CDR3: ASSRHSDRSYGYT

J: TRBJ1-2
V: TRBV9
CDR3: ASSSSPGTGADYGYT

J: TRBJ2-3
V: TRBV30
CDR3: AWEGRGGLTDTQY

J: TRBJ1-4
V: TRBV7-2
CDR3: ASSPGAWGNEKLF

J: TRBJ2-2
V: TRBV2
CDR3: ASSERGLAGVVTGELF

J: TRBJ2-2
V: TRBV7-9
CDR3: ASSGALAGTNTGELF

J: TRBJ2-1
V: TRBV7-9
CDR3: ASSFGLADNEQF

J: TRBJ2-5
V: TRBV6-1
CDR3: ASRWGTGGRETQY

J: TRBJ2-1
V: TRBV27
CDR3: ASHPGQGSYNEQF

J: TRBJ1-1
V: TRBV18
CDR3: ASSSPGGPEHIGAF

J: TRBJ1-5
V: TRBV20-1
CDR3: SAATGPSNQPQH

J: TRBJ2-5
V: TRBV2
CDR3: ASSEWQSWETQY

J: TRBJ1-1
V: TRBV7-2
CDR3: ASGGFMNTEAF

J: TRBJ2-1
V: TRBV7-3
CDR3: ASAEDLARADEQF

J: TRBJ2-7
V: TRBV12-3/TRBV12-4
CDR3: ASSKQGARVSEQY

J: TRBJ1-1
V: TRBV30
CDR3: AWSGQLNTEAL

J: TRBJ2-7
V: TRBV6-1
CDR3: ASSDQDRGRPYEQY